This T cell receptor (beta chain) was profiled in a study of neurological immune-mediated disorders. By 5'RACE with 10-nucleotide random UMIs, the cDNA was made. TCRdb passed the 5' RACE reads through MiXCR, listing each CDR3 protein once. The table shows 25,000 to 35,000 distinct CDR3 sequences, with approximately 4% occurring only once. This clonotype was counted ten times or more. CD4+ or CD8+ T cells, around 1 million per library, were used for sorted libraries. The sample consisted of CD4+ T cells from blood. The receptor's source is a woman in her 40s in good health.

The CDR3: CASSQDSPNYGYTF. Here the CDR3 DNA reads TGTGCCAGCAGTCAGGACAGCCCTAACTATGGCTACACCTTC. The chain links TRBV6-2 or TRBV6-3 to TRBJ1-2; possible D gene TRBD1, 6 bases. V lost 5 bases and J lost 0, with 10 bases in between. The CDR3 length is 14 residues. The V gene's germline CDR1 is MNHEY and CDR2 SVGEGT.